This T cell receptor (beta chain) originates from a study of shared clonotypes between healthy human individuals (TCRdb year 2020). For context, the study as a whole: The cohort included a few men and a couple of women between 18 and 49 years of age. Leukapheresis yielded between about 0.94 and 8.9 billion PBMCs per donor. Libraries were prepared and TCR repertoires were sequenced by different laboratories using diverse techniques, in order to increase sequencing depth and limit assay-specific biases. To estimate repertoire size and how much clonotypes are shared between individuals, the study performed deep sequencing of blood TCR repertoires from roughly five healthy adults. Per donor, three plates each were used for CD4 naive and CD4 memory, two for CD8 naive, and one for CD8 memory.

V was cut back by 6 bases and J by 12 bases, leaving a gap of 14 bases between them. Counted from cysteine to phenylalanine, this CDR3 has 11 amino acids. The CDR3 DNA has 33 bases and is translated from base 1. Based on the germline V gene (reference sequence), the CDR1 and CDR2 sequences are MNHEY and SMNVEV. The donors were healthy, HIV-negative adults who had no recently reported acute infections or vaccinations. Every donor was a Caucasian adult residing in Nashville, Tennessee, USA. CD4+ T cells were enriched by magnetic negative selection; naive cells were then positively selected on CD45RA, and the negative fraction formed the memory subset. Blood was collected by leukapheresis, and PBMCs were isolated by Ficoll-Histopaque density gradient centrifugation and then cryopreserved in liquid nitrogen vapor phase. Analytical flow cytometry was used to check the purity and quantity of each magnetically sorted T cell population. Genomic DNA was isolated from every sorted fraction and measured by UV absorbance on a Nanodrop 2000c.

To note about this clone: No antigen is known for it. Base-call qualities are not available, and no considerably larger clone is one nucleotide away.

Findings and caveats that apply to the study as a whole: Compared with non-shared clonotypes, clonotypes shared by all four sorted-subset donors had higher generation probabilities. Pairwise subsampling indicated that sequencing depth was expected to affect the degree of clonotype sharing among donors. Estimated clonotype richness was generally larger for naive than for memory subsets. Rarefaction of sorted-subset datasets indicated incomplete sequencing despite the large sequencing depth. Sampling was restricted to blood, and TCR repertoires in tissue are likely to differ from TCR repertoires in blood. Because the study included only a small number of donors, the genetic and exposure-history diversity represented was limited. Around 5.4% of naive CD4, around 3.6% of naive CD8, about 2.1% of memory CD4, and around 0.42% of memory CD8 clonotypes were shared across a few donors.

Using the deep immunoSEQ assay, multiplex PCR amplified TCR CDR3 regions from genomic DNA. Extracted genomic DNA from each cell subset was spread evenly across all wells of several immunoSEQ 96-well plates, with each plate serving as a replicate. Each replicate PCR for sorted subsets received around 200 ng genomic DNA, equal to roughly 29,000 T cell genomes. Purified libraries were quantified with a Qubit 3.0 fluorometer, sized on a Bioanalyzer 2100, and re-quantified with the KAPA Library Quantification kit. Every immunoSEQ 96-well plate was sequenced on a dedicated single-read 150-cycle Illumina NextSeq 550 flow cell. As for the original processing: Because only junctional sequences without quality scores were contained in the immunoSEQ output, filtering matching that applied to full-length reads could not be performed. Sequences were annotated with PyIR, a Python wrapper for IgBLAST v1.9, and V/J genes and CDR3 were assigned using IMGT germline references. Reads were removed for weak V/J assignments (E-value above 1e-6), missing CDR3, stop codons, out-of-frame junctions, or ambiguous translated residues. V3J clonotypes were defined as sequences sharing an identical inferred V gene, J gene, and CDR3 amino acid sequence. Percentage overlap between repertoires was calculated by dividing the number of shared unique clonotypes by the size of the smaller repertoire. RTK rarefaction, the Chao1 estimator, and Recon v2.1 estimates of unobserved clonotypes were used to assess repertoire richness. Generation probabilities were computed with OLGA for all TCRbeta clonotypes obtained by the gDNA method from several donors. Imported from immuneACCESS, the table was reduced by TCRdb to in-frame sequences with V and J called. These copies leave out some clones; in studies compared against another copy, an unresolved V gene accounts for under half, and the cause of the remainder is not known. That table supplies the V and J calls and clone size; D and trimming were determined from the DNA. This sample is represented by 1.4 million or so clones; 98% of them were singletons. The leading ten clones occupy over 0.3% of the sample.

The sequenced sample was naive CD4+ T cells sorted from blood. The sample's cell subset or site label, decoded: CD45RA+ positively selected. The chain joins TRBV27 to TRBJ2-5, with the identity of the D gene unclear. This clonotype was sampled from a man aged 25-40 years in good health. The bases are TGTGCCAGCAGCGATGGGCTAGGCGAGTACTTC. Translation gives CASSDGLGEYF.